The clone carrying this T cell receptor beta chain was observed a few times. Its antigen is currently unknown. The CDR3 has 13 amino acids. V was shortened by 5 bases and J by 5 bases, with 10 bases between the two germline ends. In germline, CDR1 is SGHNT, CDR2 YYREEE (reference sequence). Generated by immunoSEQ multiplex PCR, the TCRdb table keeps only in-frame clones and is missing some. The sample yields just over 15,000 clones, 70% to 85% seen once. Researchers processed graft tissue to release intraepithelial and lamina propria lymphocytes. The sample originates from a study of graft-versus-host responses after intestinal transplantation. Looking at the study overall: Recipients had multivisceral, liver-intestinal, or isolated intestinal transplants. Regarding the study as a whole: The marrow of recipients harbored GvH clones, and ileum or blood showed some of them first. Levels of circulating GvH clones at their peak were associated with early post-transplant HvG declines.

This chain links TRBV5-4 with TRBJ1-4, with D possibly matching TRBD1 (5 bases). The source of this sequence is a human patient who received an intestinal transplant, so some T cells may come from the graft donor. The specimen comprised ileum tissue, sampled 14 days after transplant. CDR3 bases: TGTGCCAGCAGGGGCGGGGGGAATGAAAAACTGTTTTTT. As protein: CASRGGGNEKLFF. The whole variable domain, filled in from reference TRBV5-4 and TRBJ1-4, reads ETGVTQSPTHLIKTRGQQVTLRCSSQSGHNTVSWYQQALGQGPQFIFQYYREEENGRGNFPPRFSGLQFPNYSSELNVNALELDDSALYLCASRGGGNEKLFFGSGTQLSVL.